The sequence of this TCR beta chain was determined in a study of blood T cell repertoires in COVID-19. Study context: From the United States, Italy and Spain came samples of acute and convalescent COVID-19. PBMCs, B-cell-depleted T cells, or T cells were the source of the cDNA or gDNA that made up the material.

TCRdb's copy holds only in-frame clones and misses some; the assay was immunoSEQ multiplex PCR. The sample lists roughly 250,000 clones, more than 75% occurring once. Clinical history as reported by participants underpinned cohort assignment. The germline V gene encodes CDR1 MRHNA and CDR2 SNTAGT. The CDR3 extends over 13 amino acids. V gave up 5 bases and J gave up 5 bases, with 9 bases separating them. The sample was PBMCs or T cells enriched from blood (not recorded which). The genes are TRBV6-4 and TRBJ2-2; weak D call: TRBD1 (5 bases). The clonotype originates from a woman between 45 and 60 years old who had recovered from COVID-19. The CDR3 DNA sequence: TGTGCCAGCAGTTCCCAGGGTACCGGGGAGCTGTTTTTT. This translates into CASSSQGTGELFF.